This TCR beta chain was sequenced in a study of T-cell reconstitution after alpha-beta-depleted transplantation in children. Using unique molecular identifiers, the investigators prepared the TCRbeta library. From the PCR reads, TCRdb called clonotypes with MiXCR, one entry per CDR3 protein. The table records hundreds of thousands of distinct CDR3 sequences, about an eighth of them present only once. Germline V gives CDR1 DFQATT, CDR2 SNEGSKA (reference sequence). This CDR3 region has 17 residues. Points from the study as a whole: Once a year had passed after transplant, T-cell counts and diversity came mostly from newly produced T cells. Several hundred rapidly expanded clones from non-depleted graft cells reportedly supplied alpha-beta T cells about two months post-transplant. High day-60 TCRbeta diversity in some patients came from surviving recipient T cells and thymic progenitors.

Details on this clonotype: Its antigen remains unknown. A clone one base away is much larger, so this may be a read error.

This specimen consisted of PBMCs, obtained before TCRalphabeta/CD19-depleted stem cell transplant. This sequence was found in a girl aged 2-10 years with congenital amegakaryocytic thrombocytopenia, due to receive a stem cell transplant. The V and J genes are TRBV20-1 and TRBJ2-5, with 11 bases that match TRBD2. This CDR3 is CCARPDHSGRVRETQYF. In DNA form, the CDR3 reads TGCTGTGCTAGACCAGACCATAGCGGGAGGGTCCGCGAGACCCAGTACTTC.